The 4 T cell receptor beta chains below were found in one sample sequenced in a study of blood T cell repertoires in COVID-19. Profiling relied on immunoSEQ multiplex PCR, and the TCRdb table lists in-frame clones only, not all of them. The repertoire holds about 230,000 clones, 65% to 90% seen once, with 7.4% in the top ten. The sample comprised peripheral blood. These receptors were taken from a woman in her fifties or sixties with acute or convalescent COVID-19.

Only a few counts were recorded for this clone. The chain is built from TRBV4-1 and TRBJ2-7; D is perhaps TRBD2 (7 bases). The CDR3 runs 14 residues. Trimming cost V 4 bases and J 5 bases, with 15 bases left between them. CDR1 and CDR2 (germline): MGHRA, YSYEKL. This chain's CDR3 is CASSPGRGADEQYF. The DNA of the CDR3 is TGCGCCAGCAGCCCGGGTCGGGGGGCCGACGAGCAGTACTTC.

This clone has a single count. V usage is TRBV19 and J usage is TRBJ2-4, with 10 bases aligning to TRBD2. Germline V gives CDR1 LNHDA, CDR2 SQIVND (reference sequence). V lost 1 base to trimming and J lost 8 bases; unmatched junction nucleotides: 2. This CDR3 comprises 14 residues. CDR3 loop: CASSIAGLADIQYF. The DNA of the CDR3 is TGTGCCAGTAGTATAGCAGGACTAGCGGACATTCAGTACTTC.

The chain carries TRBV4-2 and TRBJ1-2; D remains ambiguous. The CDR3 spans 15 residues. Germline lookup yields CDR1 LGHNA and CDR2 YNFKEQ. V lost 4 bases and J lost 4, with 16 bases in between. DNA of the CDR3: TGTGCCAGCAGCCTACAACCGTCCCAGGCCTATGGCTACACCTTC. Its translation is CASSLQPSQAYGYTF.

The CDR3 here is CASSQDESSEQYF. CDR3 bases: TGCGCCAGCAGCCAAGACGAGAGTAGCGAGCAGTACTTC. The chain couples TRBV4-1 to TRBJ2-7; no firm D call. V dropped 0 bases and J dropped 6 bases, with 9 bases sitting between them. CDR3 length: 13 amino acids. Per the germline V gene, CDR1 is MGHRA and CDR2 is YSYEKL.